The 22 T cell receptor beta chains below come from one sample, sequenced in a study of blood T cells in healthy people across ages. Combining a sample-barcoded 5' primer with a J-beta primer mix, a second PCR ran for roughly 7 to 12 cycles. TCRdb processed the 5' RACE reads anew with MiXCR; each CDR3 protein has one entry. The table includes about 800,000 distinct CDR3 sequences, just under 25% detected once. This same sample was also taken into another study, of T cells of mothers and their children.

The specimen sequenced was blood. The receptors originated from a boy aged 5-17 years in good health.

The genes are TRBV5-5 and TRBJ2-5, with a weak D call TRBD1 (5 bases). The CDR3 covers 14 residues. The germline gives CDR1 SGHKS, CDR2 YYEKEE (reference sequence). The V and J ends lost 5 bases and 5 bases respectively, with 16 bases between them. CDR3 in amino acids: CASRRTPLEETQYF. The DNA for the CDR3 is TGTGCCAGCAGACGGACACCCTTGGAGGAGACCCAGTACTTC.

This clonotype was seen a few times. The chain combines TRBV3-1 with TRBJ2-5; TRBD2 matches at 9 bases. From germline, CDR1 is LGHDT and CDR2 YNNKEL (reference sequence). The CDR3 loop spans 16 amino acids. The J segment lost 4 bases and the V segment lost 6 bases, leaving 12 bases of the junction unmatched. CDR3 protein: CASRKGGGRAIETQYF. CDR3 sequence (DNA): TGTGCCAGCAGAAAAGGGGGCGGGAGGGCCATAGAGACCCAGTACTTC.

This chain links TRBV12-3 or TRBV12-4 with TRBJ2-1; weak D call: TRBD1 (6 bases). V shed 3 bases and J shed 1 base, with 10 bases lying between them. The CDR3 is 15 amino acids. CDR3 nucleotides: TGTGCCAGCAGTTTTTCCAGGGGATCCTACAATGAGCAGTTCTTC. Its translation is CASSFSRGSYNEQFF.

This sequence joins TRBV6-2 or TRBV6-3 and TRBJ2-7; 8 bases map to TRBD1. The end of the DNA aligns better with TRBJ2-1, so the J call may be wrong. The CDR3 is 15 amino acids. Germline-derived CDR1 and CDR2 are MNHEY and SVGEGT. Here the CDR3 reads CASSGQGSILNEQFF. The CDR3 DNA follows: TGTGCCAGCAGCGGACAGGGAAGTATCCTCAATGAGCAGTTCTTC.

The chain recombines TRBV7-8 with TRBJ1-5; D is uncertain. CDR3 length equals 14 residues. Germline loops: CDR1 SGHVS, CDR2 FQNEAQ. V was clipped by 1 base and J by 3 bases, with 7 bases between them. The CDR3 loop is CASSLVGINQPQHF. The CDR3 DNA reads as TGTGCCAGCAGCTTAGTTGGTATCAATCAGCCCCAGCATTTT.

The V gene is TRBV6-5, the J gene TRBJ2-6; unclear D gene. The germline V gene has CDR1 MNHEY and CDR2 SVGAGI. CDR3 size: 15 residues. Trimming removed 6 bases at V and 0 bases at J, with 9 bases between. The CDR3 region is CASRSPGSGANVLTF. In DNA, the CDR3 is TGTGCCAGCAGATCCCCGGGCTCTGGGGCCAACGTCCTGACTTTC.

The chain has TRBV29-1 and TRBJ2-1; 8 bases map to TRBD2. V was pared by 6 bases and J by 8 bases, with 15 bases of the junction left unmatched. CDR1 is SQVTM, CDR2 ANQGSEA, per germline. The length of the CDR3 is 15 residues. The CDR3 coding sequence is TGCAGCGTAGCCACTAGCGGAGCCGGCGGGTATGAGCAGTTCTTC. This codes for CSVATSGAGGYEQFF.

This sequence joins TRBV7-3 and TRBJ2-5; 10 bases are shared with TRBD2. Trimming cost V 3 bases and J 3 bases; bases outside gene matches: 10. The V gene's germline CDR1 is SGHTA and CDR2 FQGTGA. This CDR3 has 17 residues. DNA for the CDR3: TGTGCCAGCAGCTTTAGCGGGGGGCCTCTAAGGAAAGAGACCCAGTACTTC. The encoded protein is CASSFSGGPLRKETQYF.

CDR3 in amino acids: CASSGLLTGGPHEQFF. In DNA form, the CDR3 reads TGTGCCAGCAGTGGGCTCTTGACGGGAGGGCCCCATGAGCAGTTCTTC. The chain has TRBV6-1 and TRBJ2-1; 8 nucleotides match TRBD2. Germline CDR1 MNHNS, CDR2 SASEGT. The junction had 13 bases not matched to a gene; V was cut back by 4 bases and J by 8 bases. The CDR3 runs to 16 residues.

The CDR3, as DNA: TGTGCCAGCAGTTTATTCAGGGTGGAGGCCAAAAACATTCAGTACTTC. This translates into CASSLFRVEAKNIQYF. This sequence joins TRBV27 and TRBJ2-4, with D perhaps matching TRBD1 (5 bases). With 1 base removed from V and 1 base from J, the gap between germline ends came to 11 bases. Germline lookup yields CDR1 MNHEY and CDR2 SMNVEV (reference sequence). CDR3 length equals 16 residues.

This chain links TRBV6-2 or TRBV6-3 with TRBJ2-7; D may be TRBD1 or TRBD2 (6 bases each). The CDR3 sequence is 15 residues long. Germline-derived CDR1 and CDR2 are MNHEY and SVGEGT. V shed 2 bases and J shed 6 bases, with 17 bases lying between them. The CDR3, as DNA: TGTGCCAGCAGTTACCGTGTGGGGGGCTCTCTCGAGCAGTACTTC. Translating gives CASSYRVGGSLEQYF.

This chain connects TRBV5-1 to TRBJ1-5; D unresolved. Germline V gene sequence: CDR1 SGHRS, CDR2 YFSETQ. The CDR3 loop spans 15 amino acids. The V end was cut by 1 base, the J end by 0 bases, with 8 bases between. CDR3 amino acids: CASSLIAGSNQPQHF. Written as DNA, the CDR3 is TGCGCCAGCAGCTTGATAGCTGGTAGCAATCAGCCCCAGCATTTT.

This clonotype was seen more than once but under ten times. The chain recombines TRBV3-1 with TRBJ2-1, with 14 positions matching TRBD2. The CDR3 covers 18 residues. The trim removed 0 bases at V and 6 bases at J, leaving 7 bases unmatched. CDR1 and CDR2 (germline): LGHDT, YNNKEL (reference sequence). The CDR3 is CASSQDRLAGGPGNEQFF. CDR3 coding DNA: TGTGCCAGCAGCCAAGATCGACTAGCGGGAGGGCCGGGCAATGAGCAGTTCTTC.

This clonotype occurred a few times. This CDR3 reads CASSQGTANRETQYF. CDR3 sequence (DNA): TGCGCCAGCAGCCAAGGGACAGCGAATAGGGAGACCCAGTACTTC. The chain couples TRBV4-1 to TRBJ2-5, with D possibly being TRBD1 (6 bases). This CDR3 region has 15 residues. Germline CDR1 MGHRA, CDR2 YSYEKL. V shed 1 base and J shed 5 bases, with 14 bases lying between them.

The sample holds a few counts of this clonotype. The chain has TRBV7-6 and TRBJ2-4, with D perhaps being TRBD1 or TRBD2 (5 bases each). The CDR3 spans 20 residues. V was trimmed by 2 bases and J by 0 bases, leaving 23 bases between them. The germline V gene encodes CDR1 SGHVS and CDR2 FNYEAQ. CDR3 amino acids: CASSLPRPTDRDLAKNIQYF. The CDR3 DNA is TGTGCCAGCAGCTTACCGCGTCCGACAGACCGGGATCTAGCCAAAAACATTCAGTACTTC.

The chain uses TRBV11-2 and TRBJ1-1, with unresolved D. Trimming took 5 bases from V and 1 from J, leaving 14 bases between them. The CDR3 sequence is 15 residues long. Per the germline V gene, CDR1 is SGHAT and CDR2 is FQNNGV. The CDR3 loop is CASSASRTENTEAFF. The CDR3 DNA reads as TGTGCCAGCAGCGCATCCCGGACGGAGAACACTGAAGCTTTCTTT.

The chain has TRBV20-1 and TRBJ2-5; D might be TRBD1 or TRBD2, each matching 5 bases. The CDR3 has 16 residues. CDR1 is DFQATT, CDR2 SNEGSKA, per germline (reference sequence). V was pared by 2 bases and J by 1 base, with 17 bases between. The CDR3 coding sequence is TGCAGTGCTAGACCCGGGACCCCGGGTGGCCAAGAGACCCAGTACTTC. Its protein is CSARPGTPGGQETQYF.

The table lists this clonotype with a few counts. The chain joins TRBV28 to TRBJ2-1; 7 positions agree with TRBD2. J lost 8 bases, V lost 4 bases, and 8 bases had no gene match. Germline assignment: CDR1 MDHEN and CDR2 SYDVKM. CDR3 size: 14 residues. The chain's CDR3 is CASSWWRETYEQFF. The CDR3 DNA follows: TGTGCCAGCAGTTGGTGGCGGGAGACGTATGAGCAGTTCTTC.

The CDR3 loop is CASSPVRTGDGNSPLHF. The CDR3 DNA sequence: TGCGCCAGCAGCCCGGTACGGACAGGGGACGGGAATTCACCCCTCCACTTT. J is TRBJ1-6 and V is TRBV5-1, with 9 positions matching TRBD1. The CDR3 has 17 amino acids. Losses at the gene ends were 4 bases for V and 7 bases for J; bases not matched to a gene: 12. From germline, CDR1 is SGHRS and CDR2 YFSETQ.

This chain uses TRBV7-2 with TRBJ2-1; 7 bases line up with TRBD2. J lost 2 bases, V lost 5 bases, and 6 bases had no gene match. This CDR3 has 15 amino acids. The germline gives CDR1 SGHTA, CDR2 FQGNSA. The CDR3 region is CASSLSGPTYNEQFF. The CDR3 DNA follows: TGTGCCAGCAGCCTTAGCGGGCCCACCTACAATGAGCAGTTCTTC.

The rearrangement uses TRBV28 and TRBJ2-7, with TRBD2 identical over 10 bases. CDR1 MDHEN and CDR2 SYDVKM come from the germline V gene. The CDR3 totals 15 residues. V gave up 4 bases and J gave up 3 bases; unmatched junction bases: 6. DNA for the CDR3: TGTGCCAGCAGTTCAGAGCGGGAGGGATTCTACGAGCAGTACTTC. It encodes CASSSEREGFYEQYF. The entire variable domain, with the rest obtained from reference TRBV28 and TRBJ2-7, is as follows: DVKVTQSSRYLVKRTGEKVFLECVQDMDHENMFWYRQDPGLGLRLIYFSYDVKMKEKGDIPEGYSVSREKKERFSLILESASTNQTSMYLCASSSEREGFYEQYFGPGTRLTVT.

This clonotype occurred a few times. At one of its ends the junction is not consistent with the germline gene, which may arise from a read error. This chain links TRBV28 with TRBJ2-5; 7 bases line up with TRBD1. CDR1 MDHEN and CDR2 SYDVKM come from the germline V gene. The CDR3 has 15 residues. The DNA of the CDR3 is TGTGTCAGCAGCACAGACAGGGAGTCCCAAGAGACCCAGTACTTC. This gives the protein CVSSTDRESQETQYF. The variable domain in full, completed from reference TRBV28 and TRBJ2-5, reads DVKVTQSSRYLVKRTGEKVFLECVQDMDHENMFWYRQDPGLGLRLIYFSYDVKMKEKGDIPEGYSVSREKKERFSLILESASTNQTSMYLCVSSTDRESQETQYFGPGTRLLVL.